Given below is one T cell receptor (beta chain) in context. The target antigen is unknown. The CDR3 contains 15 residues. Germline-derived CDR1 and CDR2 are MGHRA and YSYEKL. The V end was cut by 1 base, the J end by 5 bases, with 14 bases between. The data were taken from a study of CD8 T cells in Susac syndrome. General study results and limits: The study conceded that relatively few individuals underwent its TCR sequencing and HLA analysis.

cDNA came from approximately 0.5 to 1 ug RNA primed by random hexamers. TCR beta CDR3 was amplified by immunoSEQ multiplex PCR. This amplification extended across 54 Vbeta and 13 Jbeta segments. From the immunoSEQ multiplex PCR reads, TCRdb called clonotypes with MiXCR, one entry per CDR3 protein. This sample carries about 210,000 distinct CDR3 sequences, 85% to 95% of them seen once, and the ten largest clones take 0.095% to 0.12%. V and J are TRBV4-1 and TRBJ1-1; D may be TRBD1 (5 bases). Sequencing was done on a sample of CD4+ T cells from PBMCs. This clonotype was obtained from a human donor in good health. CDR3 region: CASSQVWGVVTEAFF. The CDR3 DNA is TGCGCCAGCAGCCAAGTTTGGGGCGTGGTGACTGAAGCTTTCTTT.